These 24 T cell receptor beta chains were all obtained from the same sample, sequenced in a study of blood T cell repertoires in COVID-19. The protocol was immunoSEQ multiplex PCR, while the TCRdb copy is restricted to in-frame clones and leaves out a portion. In the table there are approximately 180,000 clones, approximately 89% of which are singletons. Sequences were obtained from PBMCs or T cells enriched from blood (not recorded which). These receptors were taken from a man aged 40-55 years who had recovered from COVID-19.

This clone was seen once. The V and J genes are TRBV24-1 and TRBJ1-5; D may be TRBD1 (6 bases). CDR3 length equals 14 residues. The germline V and J ends were trimmed by 7 bases and 0 bases, with 9 bases remaining between them. CDR1 KGHDR and CDR2 SFDVKD come from the germline V gene. CDR3 sequence (DNA): TGTGCCACCAGCCAGGGGAGTAGCAATCAGCCCCAGCATTTT. Translation: CATSQGSSNQPQHF.

To note about this clone: Other nucleotide sequences in the sample specify the same CDR3. The gene calls are TRBV24-1 and TRBJ2-7; tentatively, D is TRBD2 (6 bases). V was trimmed by 9 bases and J by 1 base, leaving 18 bases between them. The germline CDR1 and CDR2 sequences are KGHDR and SFDVKD. The CDR3 has 15 residues. CDR3 residues: CATRRASGRSYEQYF. CDR3 in DNA: TGTGCCACCCGAAGGGCATCAGGGAGGTCCTACGAGCAGTACTTC.

In its sample, this clone was seen many times. This chain uses TRBV15 with TRBJ2-3, with TRBD2 identical over 16 bases. The CDR3 runs 18 residues. J was trimmed by 1 base and V by 3 bases; bases with no gene match: 4. From germline, CDR1 is LNHNV and CDR2 YYDKDF (reference sequence). The CDR3 DNA reads TGTGCCACCAGCAGGGGACTAGCGGGGGGGCAAGGCACAGATACGCAGTATTTT. This translates into CATSRGLAGGQGTDTQYF.

DNA for the CDR3: TGTGCCAGCAGCTTAGGTAGCGGGGATTACGAGCAGTACTTC. Residues: CASSLGSGDYEQYF. The V call is TRBV11-2, the J call TRBJ2-7; 8 bases are a match to TRBD2. The ends lost 1 base at V and 4 bases at J; junction bases unmatched: 3. Germline CDR1 is SGHAT and CDR2 is FQNNGV. This CDR3 has 14 amino acids.

The chain couples TRBV5-1 to TRBJ1-5; 7 positions agree with TRBD1. CDR3 length: 15 residues. Per germline, CDR1 SGHRS and CDR2 YFSETQ. The junction had 7 bases not matched to a gene; V was cut back by 1 base and J by 6 bases. The CDR3 bases are TGCGCCAGCAGCTTGACAGGGGAGCTGGGTCAGCCCCAGCATTTT. Translated: CASSLTGELGQPQHF. The whole variable domain, remainder taken from reference TRBV5-1 and TRBJ1-5, is KAGVTQTPRYLIKTRGQQVTLSCSPISGHRSVSWYQQTPGQGLQFLFEYFSETQRNKGNFPGRFSGRQFSNSRSEMNVSTLELGDSALYLCASSLTGELGQPQHFGDGTRLSIL.

This clone turned up a few times. For the CDR3, the DNA is TGTGCCAGCAGCAATAATCTATCAGGGGCCCTTAACTATGGCTACACCTTC. Translation: CASSNNLSGALNYGYTF. The genes are TRBV21-1 and TRBJ1-2; TRBD1, as called in the table, went unchecked against the DNA. TRBV21-1 is a listed pseudogene. The CDR3 extends over 17 amino acids.

Comments on this clone: At one end, the junction sequence differs from germline, possibly due to a read error. The rearrangement joins TRBV7-7 to TRBJ2-1; 10 bases line up with TRBD2. The CDR3 has 16 residues. Germline CDR1 reads SSHAT; CDR2 reads FNYEAQ (reference sequence). CDR3 sequence reads: CASSLAVAGGYNEQFF. CDR3 sequence (DNA): TGTGCTAGCAGCTTAGCTGTAGCGGGAGGATACAATGAGCAGTTCTTC.

The chain combines TRBV30 with TRBJ1-6; the D is unclear. V lost 2 bases, J lost 6 bases, and 8 bases lay in between. CDR1 and CDR2 from the germline V gene are GTSNPN and SVGIG (reference sequence). The CDR3 runs 13 residues. The CDR3 here is CAWSPAVNSPLHF. The CDR3 nucleotides read TGTGCCTGGAGTCCGGCGGTTAATTCACCCCTCCACTTT.

V and J are TRBV4-2 and TRBJ2-4; no firm D call. The CDR3 loop spans 11 amino acids. The V gene lost 6 bases and the J gene lost 5 bases, with 5 bases spanning the gap. Germline values: CDR1 LGHNA, CDR2 YNFKEQ. CDR3 region: CASRRENIQYF. For the CDR3, the DNA is TGTGCCAGCAGGAGAGAAAACATTCAGTACTTC.

This clone was seen just once. V gene TRBV9 combines with J gene TRBJ2-7; possibly TRBD2 for D (6 bases). Germline CDR1 reads SGDLS; CDR2 reads YYNGEE. Trimming left V 0 bases short and J 6 bases short, with 13 bases between. There are 14 residues in the CDR3. CDR3 loop: CASSVDPGEGEQYF. The DNA of the CDR3 is TGTGCCAGCAGCGTAGATCCGGGGGAAGGCGAGCAGTACTTC.

The V call is TRBV24-1, the J call TRBJ2-2; 8 bases line up with TRBD1. Germline V gives CDR1 KGHDR, CDR2 SFDVKD. The trim removed 3 bases at V and 7 bases at J, leaving 9 bases unmatched. The CDR3 spans 16 residues. CDR3 loop: CATSDPRATGVGELFF. The CDR3 nucleotides read TGTGCCACCAGTGATCCCCGGGCGACAGGGGTCGGGGAGCTGTTTTTT.

The chain links TRBV5-5 to TRBJ2-7, with a possible D match to TRBD2 (5 bases). The CDR3 is 15 residues long. Germline V CDR1 and CDR2: SGHKS, YYEKEE (reference sequence). Trimming took 4 bases from V and 4 from J, leaving 18 bases between them. This CDR3 is CASSLTGVPVYEQYF. The CDR3 DNA reads TGTGCCAGCAGCCTGACCGGGGTCCCGGTTTACGAGCAGTACTTC.

The chain combines TRBV3-1 (or the pseudogene TRBV3-2) with TRBJ1-4; 7 bases align to TRBD1. The ends lost 4 bases at V and 3 bases at J; junction bases unmatched: 8. The CDR3 loop spans 16 amino acids. CDR1 LGHDT and CDR2 YNNKEL come from the germline V gene (reference sequence). The CDR3, as DNA: TGTGCCAGCAGCCGGGGGACAGCGGGTGCTAATGAAAAACTGTTTTTT. Protein product: CASSRGTAGANEKLFF.

This chain links TRBV19 with TRBJ1-1; no clear D. V was trimmed by 3 bases and J by 0 bases, leaving 11 bases between them. Germline loops: CDR1 LNHDA, CDR2 SQIVND (reference sequence). This CDR3 has 15 residues. CDR3 residues: CASSMRQWMNTEAFF. The CDR3 DNA is TGTGCCAGTAGTATGAGGCAGTGGATGAACACTGAAGCTTTCTTT.

J is TRBJ2-3 and V is TRBV28, with 7 bases lining up with TRBD1. The CDR3 is 15 residues long. The V gene's germline CDR1 is MDHEN and CDR2 SYDVKM. With 5 bases clipped from V and 11 bases from J, the junction kept 16 bases outside the gene matches. CDR3 DNA sequence: TGTGCCAGCAGTCTACAACCGGGACAGTTGATGGGGCAGTATTTT. It encodes CASSLQPGQLMGQYF.

The chain joins TRBV27 to TRBJ2-7, with D uncertain. V dropped 4 bases and J dropped 2 bases, with 6 bases sitting between them. The germline gives CDR1 MNHEY, CDR2 SMNVEV (reference sequence). The CDR3 is 12 amino acids. CDR3 sequence: CASSSGPYEQYF. CDR3 DNA sequence: TGTGCCAGCAGTTCGGGTCCCTACGAGCAGTACTTC.

The CDR3 nucleotides read TGTGCCAGTAGTACCGGGACAGAGTATCAGCCCCAGCATTTT. This gives the protein CASSTGTEYQPQHF. The V and J genes are TRBV19 and TRBJ1-5, with 7 bases that match TRBD1. This CDR3 spans 14 amino acids. Germline values: CDR1 LNHDA, CDR2 SQIVND (reference sequence). V shed 4 bases and J 5 bases; nucleotides not matched to a gene: 5.

The chain couples TRBV24-1 to TRBJ1-5, with D possibly matching TRBD1 (6 bases). Looked up from germline, CDR1 is KGHDR and CDR2 is SFDVKD. The CDR3 contains 15 residues. V was clipped by 3 bases and J by 3 bases, with 11 bases between them. The CDR3 bases are TGTGCCACCAGTGATGCCACAGGGACCAATCAGCCCCAGCATTTT. This encodes CATSDATGTNQPQHF.

This clone appeared a single time. The V gene is TRBV9, the J gene TRBJ2-3; 7 bases line up with TRBD1. J lost 4 bases, V lost 3 bases, and 8 bases had no gene match. Germline V gene data show CDR1 as SGDLS and CDR2 as YYNGEE. CDR3 length: 15 amino acids. Here the CDR3 DNA reads TGTGCCAGCAGCGCTGAGGGGGCAAACGCAGATACGCAGTATTTT. The encoded protein is CASSAEGANADTQYF.

The chain recombines TRBV19 with TRBJ1-1; no reliable D call. The germline V and J ends were trimmed by 5 bases and 11 bases, with 12 bases remaining between them. This CDR3 region has 11 residues. Germline CDR1 LNHDA, CDR2 SQIVND (reference sequence). Written as DNA, the CDR3 is TGTGCCAGTAGTGAGCGGCTTGGGGCTTTCTTT. Protein: CASSERLGAFF. The variable domain in full, with the rest retrieved from reference TRBV19 and TRBJ1-1, is DGGITQSPKYLFRKEGQNVTLSCEQNLNHDAMYWYRQDPGQGLRLIYYSQIVNDFQKGDIAEGYSVSREKKESFPLTVTSAQKNPTAFYLCASSERLGAFFGQGTRLTVV.

This clone was detected a few times. CDR3 sequence reads: CATSRDPTGLNEKLFF. DNA for the CDR3: TGTGCCACCAGCAGAGACCCAACAGGGTTAAATGAAAAACTGTTTTTT. V is TRBV15 and J is TRBJ1-4; the D gene is possibly TRBD1 (6 bases). Germline CDR1 and CDR2: LNHNV and YYDKDF (reference sequence). V gave up 0 bases and J gave up 5 bases, with 13 bases separating them. The CDR3 runs 16 residues.

The chain carries TRBV19 and TRBJ1-3; possibly TRBD1 for D (5 bases). CDR1 and CDR2 from the germline V gene are LNHDA and SQIVND (reference sequence). V was shortened by 0 bases and J by 2 bases, with 11 bases between the two germline ends. CDR3 size: 16 residues. The chain's CDR3 is CASSIDRVGTGNTIYF. CDR3 DNA: TGTGCCAGTAGTATAGACAGGGTCGGAACTGGAAACACCATATATTTT.

V and J are TRBV19 and TRBJ2-3; 8 bases are a match to TRBD2. Unmatched junction bases numbered 4, after V lost 7 bases and J lost 1 base. Germline V gene data show CDR1 as LNHDA and CDR2 as SQIVND (reference sequence). The CDR3 is made up of 14 amino acids. The CDR3 reads CASMSGSGTDTQYF. CDR3 nucleotide sequence: TGTGCCAGTATGAGCGGGAGTGGCACAGATACGCAGTATTTT.

The V and J genes are TRBV12-3 or TRBV12-4 and TRBJ1-4; 8 nucleotides match TRBD1. The length of the CDR3 is 13 residues. Losses at the gene ends were 8 bases for V and 7 bases for J; bases not matched to a gene: 6. The CDR3 region is CASSGQGGEKLFF. The CDR3 DNA reads TGTGCCAGCTCAGGACAGGGCGGTGAAAAACTGTTTTTT.